A selection of T cell receptor beta chains follows, all from one sample in a study of shared clonotypes between healthy human individuals. Measured with immunoSEQ multiplex PCR; TCRdb has only the in-frame clones, and not every one. The top ten clones hold approximately 0.1% of a sample with nearly 600,000 clones, 95% to 96% of them seen once. Sequencing was performed on naive CD8+ T cells sorted from blood. These TCRs come from a woman in her thirties in good health. Each CDR3 is given with its conserved first and last residue. Fields, in order: D gene, J gene, clone size, V gene, CDR3 DNA, CDR3 protein. A D gene is named only where the DNA matches it firmly. Only some rows state a clone size, as once, few, many or a class for expanded clones.

TRBD2 | TRBJ2-1 | NA | TRBV4-2 | TGTGCCAGCAGCCAAGGTAAACTAGCGGAGGAGCAGTTCTTC | CASSQGKLAEEQFF
NA | TRBJ2-7 | NA | TRBV5-6 | TGTGCCAGCAGCTTGGTTAGCTCGGACTACGAGCAGTACTTC | CASSLVSSDYEQYF
TRBD1 | TRBJ1-1 | NA | TRBV13 | TGTGCCAGCGCCTCCGGGACAGCCTTGAACACTGAAGCTTTCTTT | CASASGTALNTEAFF
NA | TRBJ1-2 | NA | TRBV6-4 | TGTGCCAGCAGTGACTCAGGGTCGCGTGGCTACACCTTC | CASSDSGSRGYTF
NA | TRBJ2-1 | NA | TRBV9 | TGTGCCAGCAGCGCCGCTATGAGCTCCTACAATGAGCAGTTCTTC | CASSAAMSSYNEQFF
NA | TRBJ1-4 | NA | TRBV28 | TGTGCCAGCAGTTTACCGCGAAGGATTGCAACTAATGAAAAACTGTTTTTT | CASSLPRRIATNEKLFF
NA | TRBJ1-2 | NA | TRBV28 | TGTGCCAGCAGTCTTAGTGGACCAGGCTACACCTTC | CASSLSGPGYTF
TRBD1 | TRBJ2-1 | NA | TRBV10-1 | TGCGCCAGCAGTGCCGGACAGGGGCCGCGGGATGAGCAGTTCTTC | CASSAGQGPRDEQFF
TRBD2 | TRBJ2-5 | NA | TRBV13 | TGTGCCAGCAGCTTAGTATCTAGCGGGAAGGAGACCCAGTACTTC | CASSLVSSGKETQYF
TRBD2 | TRBJ2-3 | NA | TRBV28 | TGTGCCAGCAGTTTACCGGGAGGGACAGATACGCAGTATTTT | CASSLPGGTDTQYF
TRBD2 | TRBJ2-1 | NA | TRBV6-5 | TGTGCCAGCAGAGGACTAGCCCCCAATGAGCAGTTCTTC | CASRGLAPNEQFF
NA | TRBJ2-7 | NA | TRBV7-5 | TGTGTCAGAAGCCAAGCGGGAAGCGGGAGGTACGAGCAGTACTTC | CVRSQAGSGRYEQYF
TRBD2 | TRBJ2-7 | once | TRBV27 | TGTGCCAGCAGTTTAGGGTCTAGCGGGAGAGGGGAGCAGTACTTC | CASSLGSSGRGEQYF
TRBD1 | TRBJ1-2 | NA | TRBV29-1 | TGCAGCGTAACAGGGGTAGATGGCTACACCTTC | CSVTGVDGYTF
NA | TRBJ2-3 | NA | TRBV6-5 | TGTGCCAGCAGTGCTAGGTCCACAGATACGCAGTATTTT | CASSARSTDTQYF
NA | TRBJ2-7 | NA | TRBV15 | TGTGCCACCAGCAGAGAGTTGAGGCTAGCGCCGTACGAGCAGTACTTC | CATSRELRLAPYEQYF
TRBD2 | TRBJ2-1 | NA | TRBV19 | TGTGCCAGTAGTATAGATCCCGGACTAGTCTCCAATGAGCAGTTCTTC | CASSIDPGLVSNEQFF
NA | TRBJ2-7 | NA | TRBV25-1 | TGTGCCAGCAGTGCGTACAGCGAGGAGGCCTCCGAGCAGTACTTC | CASSAYSEEASEQYF
NA | TRBJ2-7 | NA | TRBV6-5 | TGTGCCAGCAGTCCATTGACAGGTGGAGAGCAGTACTTC | CASSPLTGGEQYF
NA | TRBJ1-2 | NA | TRBV4-1 | TGCGCCAGCAGCCAAGGCAGTTACGGCTATGGCTACACCTTC | CASSQGSYGYGYTF
TRBD1 | TRBJ1-2 | few | TRBV9 | TGTGCCAGCAGCGACCAGACAGGGGGCTTAATAGGCTACACCTTC | CASSDQTGGLIGYTF
TRBD1 | TRBJ2-7 | NA | TRBV27 | TGTGCCAGCAGTTTATCCGGACAGGGAATCTACGAGCAGTACTTC | CASSLSGQGIYEQYF
NA | TRBJ1-5 | NA | TRBV27 | TGTGCCAGCAGCGAGGTTAGCAATCAGCCCCAGCATTTT | CASSEVSNQPQHF
TRBD1 | TRBJ2-7 | NA | TRBV7-9 | TGTGCCAGCAGCCGGGACAGGGTCGAGCAGTACTTC | CASSRDRVEQYF
NA | TRBJ2-7 | NA | TRBV6-6 | TGTGCCAGCAGCCGACAGGGGAGGGACGAGCAGTACTTC | CASSRQGRDEQYF
TRBD2 | TRBJ2-1 | NA | TRBV11-3 | TGTGCCAGCAGCTTAGTTCGGGAGGGCGTAAACAATGAGCAGTTCTTC | CASSLVREGVNNEQFF
NA | TRBJ1-2 | NA | TRBV6-6 | TGTGCCAGCAGTCAAGACCGGTACTTTGACTATGGCTACACCTTC | CASSQDRYFDYGYTF
NA | TRBJ1-3 | NA | TRBV28 | TGTGCCAGCAGTTTTAGGGGAGGCGTGTTCACCATATATTTT | CASSFRGGVFTIYF
NA | TRBJ2-1 | once | TRBV18 | TGTGCCAGACACCATACCGTGGGGGCCTCCTACAATGAGCAGTTCTTC | CARHHTVGASYNEQFF
TRBD1 | TRBJ1-2 | NA | TRBV27 | TGTGCCAGCAGTTCCGTCGGACAGGGGTCCTATGGCTACACCTTC | CASSSVGQGSYGYTF
NA | TRBJ1-5 | NA | TRBV9 | TGTGCCAGCAGCGTAAGGAAGTTAAATGGCACAGCCCCGTATAGCAATCAGCCCCAGCATTTT | CASSVRKLNGTAPYSNQPQHF
NA | TRBJ2-1 | NA | TRBV27 | TGTGCCAGTAGATGGACGGGAACGTACAATGAGCAGTTCTTC | CASRWTGTYNEQFF
NA | TRBJ2-1 | NA | TRBV7-9 | TGTGCCAGCAGCTTAGGGGCGGGGACCTACAATGAGCAGTTCTTC | CASSLGAGTYNEQFF
NA | TRBJ2-7 | NA | TRBV29-1 | TGCAGCGTTGTAGGAGGGTCCCTCTCCTACGAGCAGTACTTC | CSVVGGSLSYEQYF
TRBD2 | TRBJ2-1 | NA | TRBV27 | TGTGCCAGCAGTTTCGCGACTAGCGGGATAAATGAGCAGTTCTTC | CASSFATSGINEQFF
NA | TRBJ2-2 | NA | TRBV7-9 | TGTGCCAGCAGCATACAGGAATATCAGGGGGAGCTGTTTTTT | CASSIQEYQGELFF
NA | TRBJ2-5 | NA | TRBV7-9 | TGTGCCAGCAGCTTAGGGCGGGCCCTCCCTGCCCTCCAAGAGACCCAGTACTTC | CASSLGRALPALQETQYF
NA | TRBJ2-2 | NA | TRBV11-2 | TGTGCCAGCAGCTTAGGGGGCCCTGGGGAGCTGTTTTTT | CASSLGGPGELFF
NA | TRBJ1-3 | NA | TRBV27 | TGTGCCAGCAGTTTTTATCGGGTGTTGCCTGGAAACACCATATATTTT | CASSFYRVLPGNTIYF
NA | TRBJ2-7 | NA | TRBV27 | TGTGCCAGCAGTTTAACGGGGCAGGGGTACGAGCAGTACTTC | CASSLTGQGYEQYF
NA | TRBJ2-5 | NA | TRBV6-5 | TGTGCCAGCAGTTATGGGCCGGGAGAATCTCAGTACTTC | CASSYGPGESQYF
TRBD2 | TRBJ2-7 | NA | TRBV7-9 | TGTGCCAGCAGCTTAGGACTAGCGGGAGAGTTTTCCTACGAGCAGTACTTC | CASSLGLAGEFSYEQYF
NA | TRBJ2-7 | NA | TRBV5-1 | TGCGCCAGCAGCCAAATTGGGGACTCGTACTCCTACGAGCAGTACTTC | CASSQIGDSYSYEQYF
NA | TRBJ2-3 | NA | TRBV7-9 | TGTGCCAGCGCCCAAGTAGATCACCCTCTTACGCAGTATTTT | CASAQVDHPLTQYF
NA | TRBJ2-7 | NA | TRBV7-2 | TGTGCCAGCAGCACGTCACCAGGGGACTCCTACGAGCAGTACTTC | CASSTSPGDSYEQYF
NA | TRBJ1-1 | NA | TRBV28 | TGTGCCAGCAGTTTTAGGCCCTCGGGCACTGAAGCTTTCTTT | CASSFRPSGTEAFF
TRBD1 | TRBJ2-7 | NA | TRBV6-5 | TGTGCCAGCAGTTACTCAAGGACAGGGAAATACGAGCAGTACTTC | CASSYSRTGKYEQYF
NA | TRBJ2-4 | NA | TRBV7-8 | TGTGCCAGCAGCTTAGTTCCGGAAGGCAAAAACATTCAGTACTTC | CASSLVPEGKNIQYF
NA | TRBJ2-3 | once | TRBV6-5 | TGTGCCAGCAGGAAGACTAACACAGATACGCAGTATTTT | CASRKTNTDTQYF
TRBD1 | TRBJ2-7 | NA | TRBV27 | TGTGCCAGCAGCTTGGTCGACGGGACAGGGTTCTACGAGCAGTACTTC | CASSLVDGTGFYEQYF
TRBD1 | TRBJ2-7 | NA | TRBV28 | TGTGCCAGCAGTTTCCTGACAGGGGGCCCTGACTACGAGCAGTACTTC | CASSFLTGGPDYEQYF
TRBD2 | TRBJ2-2 | NA | TRBV4-2 | TGTGCCAGCAGCCAACTCGATCGGACTAGCGGAGCTAACACCGGGGAGCTGTTTTTT | CASSQLDRTSGANTGELFF
NA | TRBJ2-2 | NA | TRBV2 | TGTGCCAGCGCGGACACCGGGGAGCTGTTTTTT | CASADTGELFF